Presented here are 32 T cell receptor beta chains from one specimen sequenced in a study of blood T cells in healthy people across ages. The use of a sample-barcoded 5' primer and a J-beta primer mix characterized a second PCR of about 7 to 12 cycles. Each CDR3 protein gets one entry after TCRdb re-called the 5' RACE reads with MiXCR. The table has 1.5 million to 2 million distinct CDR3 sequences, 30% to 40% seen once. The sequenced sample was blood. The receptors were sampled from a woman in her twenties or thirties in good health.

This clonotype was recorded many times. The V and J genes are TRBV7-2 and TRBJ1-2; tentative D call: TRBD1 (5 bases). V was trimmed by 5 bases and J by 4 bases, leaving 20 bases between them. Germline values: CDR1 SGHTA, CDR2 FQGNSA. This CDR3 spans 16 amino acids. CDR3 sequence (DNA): TGTGCCAGCAGCCTGGGTCCGGGACGCCTAACCTATGGCTACACCTTC. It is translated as CASSLGPGRLTYGYTF.

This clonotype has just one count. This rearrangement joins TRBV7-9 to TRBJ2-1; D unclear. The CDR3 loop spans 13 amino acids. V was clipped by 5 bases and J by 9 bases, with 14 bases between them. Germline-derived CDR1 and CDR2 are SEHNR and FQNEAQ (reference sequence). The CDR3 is CASSRLAVGEQFF. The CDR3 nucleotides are TGTGCCAGCAGCCGACTGGCCGTCGGTGAGCAGTTCTTC.

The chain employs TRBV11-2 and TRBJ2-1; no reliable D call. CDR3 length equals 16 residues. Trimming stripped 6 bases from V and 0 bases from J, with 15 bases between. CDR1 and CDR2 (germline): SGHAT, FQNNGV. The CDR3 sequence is CASRPLGESSYNEQFF. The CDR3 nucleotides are TGTGCCAGCAGGCCCCTAGGCGAAAGCTCCTACAATGAGCAGTTCTTC.

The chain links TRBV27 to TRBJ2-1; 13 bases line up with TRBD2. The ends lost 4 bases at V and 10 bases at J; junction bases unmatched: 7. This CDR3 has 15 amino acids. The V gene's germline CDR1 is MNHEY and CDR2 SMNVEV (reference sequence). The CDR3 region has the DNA TGTGCCAGCAGTTCCCCCGGGACTAGCGGGACGGAGCAGTTCTTC. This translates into CASSSPGTSGTEQFF.

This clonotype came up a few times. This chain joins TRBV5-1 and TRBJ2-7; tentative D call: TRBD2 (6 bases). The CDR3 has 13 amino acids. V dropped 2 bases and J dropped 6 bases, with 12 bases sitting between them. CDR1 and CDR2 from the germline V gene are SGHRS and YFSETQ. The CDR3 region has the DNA TGCGCCAGCAGCTTAACTAGCTCCCTCGAGCAGTACTTC. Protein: CASSLTSSLEQYF.

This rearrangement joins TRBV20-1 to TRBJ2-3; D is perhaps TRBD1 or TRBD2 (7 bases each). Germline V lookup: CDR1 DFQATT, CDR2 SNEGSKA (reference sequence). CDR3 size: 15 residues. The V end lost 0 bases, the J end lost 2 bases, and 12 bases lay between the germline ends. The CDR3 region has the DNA TGCAGTGCTAGAGATCAGGGGGGGTTCACAGATACGCAGTATTTT. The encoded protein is CSARDQGGFTDTQYF.

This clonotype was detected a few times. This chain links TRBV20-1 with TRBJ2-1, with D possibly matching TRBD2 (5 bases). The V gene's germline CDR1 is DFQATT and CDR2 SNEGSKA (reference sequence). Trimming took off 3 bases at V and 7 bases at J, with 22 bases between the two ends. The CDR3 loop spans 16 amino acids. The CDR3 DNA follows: TGCAGTGCTAGCCCCACCGATGTAGTGGGAGAAAATGAGCAGTTCTTC. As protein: CSASPTDVVGENEQFF.

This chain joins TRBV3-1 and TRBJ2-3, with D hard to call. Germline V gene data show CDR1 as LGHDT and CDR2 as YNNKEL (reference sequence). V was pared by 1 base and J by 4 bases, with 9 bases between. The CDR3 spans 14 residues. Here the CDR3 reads CASSQAGKADTQYF. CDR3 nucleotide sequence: TGTGCCAGCAGCCAAGCGGGCAAGGCAGATACGCAGTATTTT.

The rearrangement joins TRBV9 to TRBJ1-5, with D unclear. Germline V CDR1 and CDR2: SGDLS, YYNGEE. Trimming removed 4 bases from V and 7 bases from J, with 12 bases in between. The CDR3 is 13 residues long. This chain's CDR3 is CASSPPGKQPQHF. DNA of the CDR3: TGTGCCAGCAGCCCCCCTGGAAAACAGCCCCAGCATTTT.

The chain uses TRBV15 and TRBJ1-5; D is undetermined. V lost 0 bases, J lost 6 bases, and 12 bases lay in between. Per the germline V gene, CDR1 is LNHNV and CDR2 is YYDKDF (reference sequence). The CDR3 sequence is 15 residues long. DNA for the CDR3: TGTGCCACCAGCAGAGAAAAAGGGCCGGGTCAGCCCCAGCATTTT. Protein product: CATSREKGPGQPQHF.

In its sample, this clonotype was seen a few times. The CDR3 here is CASKFRGQGYEQYF. CDR3 nucleotide sequence: TGTGCCAGCAAGTTTCGGGGACAGGGTTACGAGCAGTACTTC. The V gene is TRBV12-3 or TRBV12-4, the J gene TRBJ2-7, with 9 bases that match TRBD1. Losses at the gene ends were 7 bases for V and 4 bases for J; bases not matched to a gene: 8. The CDR3 is 14 amino acids.

The CDR3 is CSASKLGELFF. DNA for the CDR3: TGCAGTGCTTCTAAGCTCGGGGAGCTGTTTTTT. The chain links TRBV20-1 to TRBJ2-2; D not certain. V lost 5 bases, J lost 7 bases, and 8 bases lay in between. The length of the CDR3 is 11 residues. Germline V gene sequence: CDR1 DFQATT, CDR2 SNEGSKA (reference sequence).

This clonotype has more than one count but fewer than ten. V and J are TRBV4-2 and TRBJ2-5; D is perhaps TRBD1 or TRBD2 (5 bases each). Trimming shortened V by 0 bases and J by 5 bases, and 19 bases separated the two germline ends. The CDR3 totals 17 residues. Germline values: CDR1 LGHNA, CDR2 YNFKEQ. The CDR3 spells CASSQEPGPLQWETQYF. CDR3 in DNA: TGTGCCAGCAGCCAAGAACCGGGACCATTACAATGGGAGACCCAGTACTTC.

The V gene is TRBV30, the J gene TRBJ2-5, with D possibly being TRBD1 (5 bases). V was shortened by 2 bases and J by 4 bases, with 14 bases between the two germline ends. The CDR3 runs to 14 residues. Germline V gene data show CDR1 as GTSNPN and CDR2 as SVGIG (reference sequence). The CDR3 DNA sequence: TGTGCCTGGAGTAAGACCGACAGACGAGAGACCCAGTACTTC. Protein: CAWSKTDRRETQYF.

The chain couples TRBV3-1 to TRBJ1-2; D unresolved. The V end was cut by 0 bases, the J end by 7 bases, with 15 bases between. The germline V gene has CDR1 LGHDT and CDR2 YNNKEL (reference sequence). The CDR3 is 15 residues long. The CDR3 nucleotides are TGTGCCAGCAGCCAAGATCTGGCGAACCCCAGTGGCTACACCTTC. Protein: CASSQDLANPSGYTF. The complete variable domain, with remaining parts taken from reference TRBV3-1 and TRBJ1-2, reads DTAVSQTPKYLVTQMGNDKSIKCEQNLGHDTMYWYKQDSKKFLKIMFSYNNKELIINETVPNRFSPKSPDKAHLNLHINSLELGDSAVYFCASSQDLANPSGYTFGSGTRLTVV.

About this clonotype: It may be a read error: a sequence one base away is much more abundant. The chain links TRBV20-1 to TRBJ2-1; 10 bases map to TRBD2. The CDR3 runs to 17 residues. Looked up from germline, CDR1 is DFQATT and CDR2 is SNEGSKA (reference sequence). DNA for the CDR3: TGCAGTGCTAGAGATCGTCGGACTAGCGGCTCCCACAATGAGCAGTTCTTC. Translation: CSARDRRTSGSHNEQFF.

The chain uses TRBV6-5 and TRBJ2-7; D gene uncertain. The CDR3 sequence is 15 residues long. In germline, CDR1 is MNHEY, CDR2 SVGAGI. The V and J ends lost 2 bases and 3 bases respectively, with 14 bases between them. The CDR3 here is CASSYKGSRYYEQYF. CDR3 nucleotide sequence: TGTGCCAGCAGTTACAAGGGCAGCCGCTACTACGAGCAGTACTTC.

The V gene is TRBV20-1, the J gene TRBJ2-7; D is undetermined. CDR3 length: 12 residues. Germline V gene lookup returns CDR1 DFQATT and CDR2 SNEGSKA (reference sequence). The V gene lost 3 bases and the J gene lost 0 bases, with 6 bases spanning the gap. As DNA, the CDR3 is TGCAGTGCTAGTCCGGGCTCCTACGAGCAGTACTTC. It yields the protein CSASPGSYEQYF.

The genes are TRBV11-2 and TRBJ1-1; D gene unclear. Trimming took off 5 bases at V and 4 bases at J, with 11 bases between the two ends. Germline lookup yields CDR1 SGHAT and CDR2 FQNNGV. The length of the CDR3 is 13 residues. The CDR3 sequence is CASSLALSTEAFF. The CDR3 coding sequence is TGTGCCAGCAGCCTTGCCCTAAGCACTGAAGCTTTCTTT.

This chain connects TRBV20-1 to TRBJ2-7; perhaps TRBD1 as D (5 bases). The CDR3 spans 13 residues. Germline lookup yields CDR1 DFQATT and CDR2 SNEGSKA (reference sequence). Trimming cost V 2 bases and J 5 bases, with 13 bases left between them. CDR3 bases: TGCAGTGCTAGATTAGGACACTGGGACGAGCAGTACTTC. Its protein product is CSARLGHWDEQYF.

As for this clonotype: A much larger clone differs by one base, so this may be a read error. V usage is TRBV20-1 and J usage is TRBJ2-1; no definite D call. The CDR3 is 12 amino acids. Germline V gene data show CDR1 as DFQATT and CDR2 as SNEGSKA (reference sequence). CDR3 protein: CRATDRDNEQFF. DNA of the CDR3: TGCAGGGCTACCGACCGAGACAATGAGCAGTTCTTC.

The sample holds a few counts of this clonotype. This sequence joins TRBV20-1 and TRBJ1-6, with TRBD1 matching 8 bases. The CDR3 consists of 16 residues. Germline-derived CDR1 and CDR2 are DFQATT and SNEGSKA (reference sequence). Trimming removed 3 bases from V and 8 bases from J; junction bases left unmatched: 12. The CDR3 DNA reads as TGCAGTGCTAGCCACCCGCAGGGGGCATTCGATTCACCCCTCCACTTT. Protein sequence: CSASHPQGAFDSPLHF.

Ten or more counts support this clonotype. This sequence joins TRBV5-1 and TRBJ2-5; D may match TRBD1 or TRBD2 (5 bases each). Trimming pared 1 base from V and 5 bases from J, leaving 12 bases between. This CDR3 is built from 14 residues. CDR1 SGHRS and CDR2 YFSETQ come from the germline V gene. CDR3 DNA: TGCGCCAGCAGCTTGCGAGACAGCGGTGAGACCCAGTACTTC. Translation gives CASSLRDSGETQYF. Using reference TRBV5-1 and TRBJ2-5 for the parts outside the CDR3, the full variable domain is KAGVTQTPRYLIKTRGQQVTLSCSPISGHRSVSWYQQTPGQGLQFLFEYFSETQRNKGNFPGRFSGRQFSNSRSEMNVSTLELGDSALYLCASSLRDSGETQYFGPGTRLLVL.

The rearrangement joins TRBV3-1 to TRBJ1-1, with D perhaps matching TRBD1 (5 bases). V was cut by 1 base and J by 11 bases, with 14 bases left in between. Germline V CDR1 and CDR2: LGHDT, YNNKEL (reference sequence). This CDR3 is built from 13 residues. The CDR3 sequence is CASSQGFGGGAFF. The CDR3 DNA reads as TGTGCCAGCAGCCAAGGCTTCGGGGGTGGGGCTTTCTTT. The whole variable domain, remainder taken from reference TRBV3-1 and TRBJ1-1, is DTAVSQTPKYLVTQMGNDKSIKCEQNLGHDTMYWYKQDSKKFLKIMFSYNNKELIINETVPNRFSPKSPDKAHLNLHINSLELGDSAVYFCASSQGFGGGAFFGQGTRLTVV.

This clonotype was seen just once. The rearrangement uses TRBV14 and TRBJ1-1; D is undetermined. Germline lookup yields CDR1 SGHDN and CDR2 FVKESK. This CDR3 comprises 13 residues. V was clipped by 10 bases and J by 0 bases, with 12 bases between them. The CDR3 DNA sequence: TGTGCCATCTTGGACGGCATGAACACTGAAGCTTTCTTT. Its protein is CAILDGMNTEAFF.

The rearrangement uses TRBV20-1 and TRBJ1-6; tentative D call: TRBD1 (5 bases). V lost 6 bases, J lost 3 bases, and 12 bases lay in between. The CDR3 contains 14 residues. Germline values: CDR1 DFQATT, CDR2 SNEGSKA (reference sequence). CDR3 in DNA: TGCAGTGCCTCAGGGAACTACTATAATTCACCCCTCCACTTT. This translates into CSASGNYYNSPLHF.

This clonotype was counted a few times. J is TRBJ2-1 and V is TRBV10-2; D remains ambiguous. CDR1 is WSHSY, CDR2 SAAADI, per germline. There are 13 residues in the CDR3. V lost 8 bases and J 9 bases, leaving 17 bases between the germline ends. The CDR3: CASSFPPALEQFF. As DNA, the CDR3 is TGCGCCAGCTCCTTCCCCCCAGCGCTTGAGCAGTTCTTC.

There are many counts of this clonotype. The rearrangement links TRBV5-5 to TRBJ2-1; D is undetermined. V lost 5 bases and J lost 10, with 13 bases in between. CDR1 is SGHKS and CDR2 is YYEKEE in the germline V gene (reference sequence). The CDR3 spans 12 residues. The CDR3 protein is CASRYLGVEQFF. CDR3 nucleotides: TGTGCCAGCAGGTACCTAGGAGTCGAGCAGTTCTTC.

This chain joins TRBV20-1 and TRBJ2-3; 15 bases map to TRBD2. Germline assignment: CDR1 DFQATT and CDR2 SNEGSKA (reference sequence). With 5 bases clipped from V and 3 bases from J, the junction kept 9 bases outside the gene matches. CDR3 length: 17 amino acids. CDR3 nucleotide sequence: TGCAGTGCTCGTAGGACTAGCGGGAGGGCCGCGACAGATACGCAGTATTTT. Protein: CSARRTSGRAATDTQYF.

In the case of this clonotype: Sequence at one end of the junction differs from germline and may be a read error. The CDR3 here is CARSDDCGAQYF. The CDR3 DNA sequence: TGTGCCCGCAGCGATGACTGTGGGGCCCAGTACTTC. This sequence joins TRBV7-8 and TRBJ2-5, with D uncertain. The CDR3 loop spans 12 amino acids. Germline V gene sequence: CDR1 SGHVS, CDR2 FQNEAQ. The complete variable domain, with remaining parts taken from reference TRBV7-8 and TRBJ2-5, reads GAGVSQSPRYKVAKRGQDVALRCDPISGHVSLFWYQQALGQGPEFLTYFQNEAQLDKSGLPSDRFFAERPEGSVSTLKIQRTQQEDSAVYLCARSDDCGAQYFGPGTRLLVL.

The CDR3 DNA reads TGTGCCAGCAGAAAGACCGGGAGGACCTACGAGCAGTACTTC. This encodes CASRKTGRTYEQYF. This chain uses TRBV12-3 or TRBV12-4 with TRBJ2-7; 7 nucleotides agree with TRBD2. V was pared by 6 bases and J by 2 bases, with 7 bases of the junction left unmatched. The CDR3 loop spans 14 amino acids.

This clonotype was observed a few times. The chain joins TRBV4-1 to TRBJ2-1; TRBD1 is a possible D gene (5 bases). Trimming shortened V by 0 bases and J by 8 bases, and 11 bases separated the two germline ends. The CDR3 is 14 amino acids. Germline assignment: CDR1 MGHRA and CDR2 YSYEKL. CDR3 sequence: CASSQESGSDEQFF. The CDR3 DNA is TGCGCCAGCAGCCAAGAGTCAGGGTCTGATGAGCAGTTCTTC.